This T cell receptor beta chain was profiled in a study of T-cell reconstitution after alpha-beta-depleted transplantation in children. General study results and limits: Approximately two months post-transplant, alpha-beta T cells reportedly originated from several hundred expanded graft clones. At one year after transplant, newly produced T cells mostly accounted for T-cell counts and diversity.

CDR1 is SGHNT, CDR2 YYREEE, per germline (reference sequence). The V gene lost 1 base and the J gene lost 6 bases, with 8 bases spanning the gap. The CDR3 covers 12 residues. Preparation of the TCRbeta library used unique molecular identifiers. A single record per CDR3 protein comes from TCRdb applying MiXCR to the PCR reads. Of hundreds of thousands of distinct CDR3 sequences in the sample, over 10% were seen once. As regards this clonotype: Antigen specificity is unknown.

The chain couples TRBV5-4 to TRBJ2-7, with D possibly matching TRBD2 (5 bases). The sequencing used PBMCs, mostly from graft donor cells, collected 360 days after TCRalphabeta/CD19-depleted stem cell transplant. The receptor was isolated from a male patient aged 10-17 years who had a stem cell transplant for acute myeloid leukemia, so the T cells may come from the graft donor. DNA for the CDR3: TGTGCCAGCAGCTTGATACTAGGCGAGCAGTACTTC. Translating gives CASSLILGEQYF.